The 7 T cell receptor beta chains below all came from one sample that was sequenced in a study of response to subunit inactivated influenza vaccine. MiXCR, applied by TCRdb to the RT-PCR reads, yields one record per CDR3 protein. The repertoire includes around 320,000 distinct CDR3 sequences, approximately 21% of them detected once, and under 13% sits in the top ten. The sequenced sample was PBMCs from blood, obtained 21 months after vaccination. These receptors all stem from a man aged 50 to 69 who received an inactivated influenza vaccine.

This clonotype was detected a few times. V usage is TRBV4-3 and J usage is TRBJ2-5; D possibly corresponds to TRBD1 (6 bases). Germline values: CDR1 LGHNA, CDR2 YSLEER. This CDR3 is 15 amino acids long. The V end was cut by 1 base, the J end by 1 base, with 10 bases between. In DNA, the CDR3 is TGCGCCAGCAGCCAAGGTGACAGGTCCCAAGAGACCCAGTACTTC. Translated: CASSQGDRSQETQYF.

The chain employs TRBV7-8 and TRBJ2-1, with 11 bases aligning to TRBD2. The CDR3 covers 17 residues. V lost 4 bases and J lost 2; bases outside the gene matches: 7. Germline CDR1 is SGHVS and CDR2 is FQNEAQ. The CDR3 bases are TGTGCCAGCAGCTCTCCCTTAGCGGGAGGGACCTACAATGAGCAGTTCTTC. Amino acids: CASSSPLAGGTYNEQFF.

V and J are TRBV7-6 and TRBJ2-1; D possibly corresponds to TRBD2 (6 bases). This CDR3 contains 18 residues. Between the trimmed V and J ends, which lost 4 bases and 5 bases, there was a span of 24 bases. Germline lookup yields CDR1 SGHVS and CDR2 FNYEAQ. CDR3 DNA: TGTGCCAGCAGCTCCCACCACCCGATCGCGGGCGGGGACAATGAGCAGTTCTTC. Translating it yields CASSSHHPIAGGDNEQFF.

This clonotype was counted between two and nine times. V is TRBV12-3 or TRBV12-4 and J is TRBJ1-1; D remains ambiguous. The CDR3 has 14 amino acids. Trimming removed 2 bases at V and 1 base at J, with 8 bases between. CDR3 nucleotides: TGTGCCAGCAGTTTACGAGGCTCGAACACTGAAGCTTTCTTT. This codes for CASSLRGSNTEAFF.

There are many counts of this clonotype. The V gene is TRBV12-3 or TRBV12-4, the J gene TRBJ1-2; D unclear. Trimming cost V 6 bases and J 4 bases, with 6 bases left between them. CDR3 length: 11 amino acids. In nucleotides, the CDR3 is TGTGCCAGCAGCTCGTTCTATGGCTACACCTTC. Protein: CASSSFYGYTF.

This clonotype was seen a few times. The chain recombines TRBV3-1 with TRBJ1-5, with D hard to call. The CDR3 spans 13 residues. Germline CDR1 and CDR2: LGHDT and YNNKEL (reference sequence). Trimming took off 1 base at V and 4 bases at J, with 5 bases between the two ends. This chain's CDR3 is CASSQVGNQPQHF. CDR3 in DNA: TGTGCCAGCAGCCAAGTCGGGAATCAGCCCCAGCATTTT.

The chain has TRBV12-3 or TRBV12-4 and TRBJ1-2; TRBD1 agrees at 9 bases. The CDR3 spans 12 residues. Trimming at V came to 5 bases and at J to 7 bases, leaving 2 bases not matched to a gene. This CDR3 is CASSTGGLGYTF. CDR3 in DNA: TGTGCCAGCAGTACAGGGGGCCTTGGCTACACCTTC.